Below, 2 T cell receptor beta chains from the same sample are listed, as sequenced in a study of blood T cell repertoires in COVID-19. Profiled with immunoSEQ multiplex PCR; TCRdb holds only in-frame clones, not every one. This table holds under 300,000 clones, 90% found once. Sequencing input: peripheral blood. The receptors here all came from a woman aged 55-70 years with COVID-19, enrolled during active disease.

CDR3 sequence (DNA): TGTGCCTGGAGTGCCAGGGAGGGTGGCGAGCAGTACTTC. This sequence encodes CAWSAREGGEQYF. The J gene is TRBJ2-7, the V gene TRBV30; 7 bases fit TRBD2. The J segment lost 6 bases and the V segment lost 1 base, leaving 6 bases of the junction unmatched. Germline CDR1 reads GTSNPN; CDR2 reads SVGIG (reference sequence). The CDR3 is 13 residues long.

J is TRBJ2-7 and V is TRBV5-6; TRBD1 matches 10 bases. The CDR3 totals 15 residues. Trimming removed 2 bases from V and 5 bases from J; junction bases left unmatched: 7. Germline V gene data show CDR1 as SGHDT and CDR2 as YYEEEE. CDR3 nucleotide sequence: TGTGCCAGCAGCTTTAGGACAGGGGGATTACACGAGCAGTACTTC. This encodes CASSFRTGGLHEQYF.